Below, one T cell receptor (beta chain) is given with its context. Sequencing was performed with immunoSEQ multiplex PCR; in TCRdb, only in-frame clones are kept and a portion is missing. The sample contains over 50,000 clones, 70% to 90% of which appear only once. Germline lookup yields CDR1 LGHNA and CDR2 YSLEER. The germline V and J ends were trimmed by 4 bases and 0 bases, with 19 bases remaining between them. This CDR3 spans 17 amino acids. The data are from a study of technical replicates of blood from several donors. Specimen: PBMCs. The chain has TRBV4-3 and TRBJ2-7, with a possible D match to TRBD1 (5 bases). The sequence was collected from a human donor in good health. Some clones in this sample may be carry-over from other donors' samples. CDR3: CASSPWEQAEHSYEQYF. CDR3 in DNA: TGCGCCAGCAGCCCCTGGGAACAGGCCGAACACTCCTACGAGCAGTACTTC.